One sample yielded the 29 T cell receptor beta chains listed below, sequenced in a study of OX40 agonist ivuxolimab in advanced cancers. TCRdb's copy holds only in-frame clones and misses some; the assay was immunoSEQ multiplex PCR. The profile shows under 90,000 clones, under 95% of them singletons. The input for sequencing was CD4+ or CD8+ T cells sorted from blood, taken in a trial of the OX40 agonist ivuxolimab. These receptors all come from an adult with an advanced solid tumor such as melanoma, head and neck, liver or kidney cancer.

The rearrangement links TRBV5-6 to TRBJ2-5; unclear D gene. CDR3 size: 11 residues. The V gene's germline CDR1 is SGHDT and CDR2 YYEEEE. V lost 3 bases, J lost 2 bases, and 2 bases lay in between. In DNA form, the CDR3 reads TGTGCCAGCAGCTCTCAAGAGACCCAGTACTTC. The encoded protein is CASSSQETQYF.

V and J are TRBV4-2 and TRBJ2-1, with 9 bases fitting TRBD1. V trimming: 8 bases; J trimming: 4 bases; junction bases outside the gene matches: 6. The germline V gene has CDR1 LGHNA and CDR2 YNFKEQ. This CDR3 region has 14 residues. The CDR3 DNA reads as TGTGCCAGCGCCGAGGACAGGGGATACAATGAGCAGTTCTTC. As protein: CASAEDRGYNEQFF.

This sequence joins TRBV5-1 and TRBJ1-2, with D unresolved. CDR1 SGHRS and CDR2 YFSETQ come from the germline V gene. V shed 0 bases and J shed 4 bases, with 16 bases lying between them. The CDR3 extends over 16 amino acids. The CDR3 DNA follows: TGCGCCAGCAGCTTGGCCGTATCGAGGACTCCCTATGGCTACACCTTC. Its protein product is CASSLAVSRTPYGYTF.

The gene calls are TRBV27 and TRBJ2-7; D unresolved. V lost 5 bases and J lost 2, with 10 bases in between. The CDR3 loop spans 13 amino acids. Germline V CDR1 and CDR2: MNHEY, SMNVEV (reference sequence). The DNA of the CDR3 is TGTGCCAGCAGTCTCGGCTTAACCTACGAGCAGTACTTC. Residues: CASSLGLTYEQYF.

The CDR3 nucleotides read TGCGCCAGCAGCCAGGGGACAGGGGGCCAGTACTTC. This codes for CASSQGTGGQYF. This rearrangement joins TRBV4-3 to TRBJ2-5; the match to TRBD1 covers 11 bases. From germline, CDR1 is LGHNA and CDR2 YSLEER. The CDR3 consists of 12 residues. The V and J ends lost 3 bases and 10 bases, in that order; junction bases with no gene match: 1.

A remark on this clone: Other nucleotide sequences in the sample specify the same CDR3. This chain joins TRBV25-1 and TRBJ1-4, with unresolved D. CDR1 and CDR2 (germline): MGHDK, SYGVNS. Trimming pared 4 bases from V and 7 bases from J, leaving 10 bases between. The length of the CDR3 is 13 residues. CDR3 DNA sequence: TGTGCCAGCAGTGGGGGAGCTATTGAAAAACTGTTTTTT. This translates into CASSGGAIEKLFF.

The V and J genes are TRBV7-2 and TRBJ1-1; TRBD1 matches at 8 bases. J gave up 4 bases and V 7 bases, and 11 bases lay outside the gene matches. The CDR3 totals 15 residues. Germline CDR1 reads SGHTA; CDR2 reads FQGNSA. CDR3 amino acids: CASNPYPGGVTEAFF. The CDR3 DNA reads TGTGCCAGCAACCCCTATCCAGGGGGCGTCACTGAAGCTTTCTTT.

The sample holds one count of this clone. This chain connects TRBV7-2 to TRBJ1-5; D is undetermined. Germline assignment: CDR1 SGHTA and CDR2 FQGNSA. The CDR3 is 16 residues long. V dropped 1 base and J dropped 5 bases, with 15 bases sitting between them. CDR3 nucleotide sequence: TGTGCCAGCAGCTTAGAGACCATGGGGATTCATCAGCCCCAGCATTTT. Translation gives CASSLETMGIHQPQHF. The whole variable domain, filled in from reference TRBV7-2 and TRBJ1-5, reads GAGVSQSPSNKVTEKGKDVELRCDPISGHTALYWYRQSLGQGLEFLIYFQGNSAPDKSGLPSDRFSAERTGGSVSTLTIQRTQQEDSAVYLCASSLETMGIHQPQHFGDGTRLSIL.

This sequence joins TRBV7-9 and TRBJ1-2; D might be TRBD1 (5 bases). The germline V and J ends were trimmed by 2 bases and 8 bases, with 15 bases remaining between them. CDR3 size: 14 residues. CDR1 is SEHNR, CDR2 FQNEAQ, per germline (reference sequence). The CDR3 spells CASSLRGMGTGYTF. CDR3 in DNA: TGTGCCAGCAGCTTAAGAGGTATGGGGACCGGCTACACCTTC.

The rearrangement links TRBV19 to TRBJ1-1; 7 bases align to TRBD1. V lost 3 bases, J lost 5 bases, and 6 bases stayed unmatched. The CDR3 spans 14 residues. The germline CDR1 and CDR2 sequences are LNHDA and SQIVND (reference sequence). The CDR3 sequence: CASSINRGATEAFF. The CDR3 DNA sequence: TGTGCCAGTAGTATTAACAGGGGAGCGACTGAAGCTTTCTTT.

This clone appeared a single time. This rearrangement joins TRBV7-2 to TRBJ2-3, with 12 bases identical to TRBD2. J gave up 5 bases and V 1 base, and 4 bases lay outside the gene matches. Germline assignment: CDR1 SGHTA and CDR2 FQGNSA. This CDR3 region has 16 residues. CDR3 DNA: TGTGCCAGCAGCTTAGGACTAGCGGGAGATAGAGATACGCAGTATTTT. Amino acid sequence: CASSLGLAGDRDTQYF.

This chain connects TRBV27 to TRBJ2-1; TRBD2 agrees at 11 bases. Trimming took 3 bases from V and 7 from J; bases not matched to a gene: 5. Germline V gene data show CDR1 as MNHEY and CDR2 as SMNVEV (reference sequence). There are 15 residues in the CDR3. The CDR3 here is CASSFRLAGNNEQFF. CDR3 DNA: TGTGCCAGCAGTTTCAGACTAGCGGGGAATAATGAGCAGTTCTTC.

The chain is built from TRBV10-3 and TRBJ2-7; TRBD1 aligns across 10 bases. The CDR3 consists of 18 residues. Germline V CDR1 and CDR2: ENHRY, SYGVKD. V dropped 6 bases and J dropped 3; count of bases not matched to a gene: 17. The CDR3: CAIREVVTRDRGLYEQYF. CDR3 nucleotides: TGTGCCATCAGAGAAGTAGTCACCCGGGACAGGGGCCTCTACGAGCAGTACTTC.

The rearrangement uses TRBV7-8 and TRBJ1-4; 9 bases match TRBD1. This CDR3 has 14 amino acids. Germline V gene data show CDR1 as SGHVS and CDR2 as FQNEAQ. With V trimmed by 5 bases and J by 8 bases, 6 bases remained unmatched. This CDR3 reads CASSRGTGIEKLFF. In DNA, the CDR3 is TGTGCCAGCAGCCGCGGGACAGGGATCGAAAAACTGTTTTTT.

CDR3 region: CASSRGIRSTQYF. The CDR3 bases are TGTGCCAGCAGCCGAGGGATCAGGTCTACGCAGTATTTT. The gene calls are TRBV27 and TRBJ2-3, with D possibly TRBD2 on 5 matching bases. Trimming cost V 6 bases and J 8 bases, with 15 bases left between them. The CDR3 runs 13 residues. From germline, CDR1 is MNHEY and CDR2 SMNVEV (reference sequence).

The genes are TRBV19 and TRBJ2-1, with D possibly being TRBD2 (6 bases). This CDR3 has 15 residues. Trimming pared 4 bases from V and 8 bases from J, leaving 18 bases between. From germline, CDR1 is LNHDA and CDR2 SQIVND (reference sequence). CDR3 loop: CASSTQGGWRDEQFF. The CDR3 nucleotides read TGTGCCAGTAGTACCCAAGGTGGTTGGAGGGATGAGCAGTTCTTC.

The DNA for the CDR3 is TGTGCCAGCAGCCCGACACCGAACACTGAAGCTTTCTTT. It codes for CASSPTPNTEAFF. This chain links TRBV9 with TRBJ1-1; D unclear. CDR1 and CDR2 (germline): SGDLS, YYNGEE. This CDR3 region has 13 residues. The V and J ends lost 4 bases and 1 base respectively, with 8 bases between them. Filled out from reference TRBV9 and TRBJ1-1, the complete variable domain reads DSGVTQTPKHLITATGQRVTLRCSPRSGDLSVYWYQQSLDQGLQFLIQYYNGEERAKGNILERFSAQQFPDLHSELNLSSLELGDSALYFCASSPTPNTEAFFGQGTRLTVV.

V usage is TRBV6-5 and J usage is TRBJ1-6; TRBD1 matches 8 bases. J gave up 8 bases and V 5 bases, and 8 bases lay outside the gene matches. CDR1 MNHEY and CDR2 SVGAGI come from the germline V gene. The CDR3 is 15 amino acids. CDR3 loop: CASSNQGALYSPLHF. The CDR3 coding sequence is TGTGCCAGCAGTAACCAGGGGGCGCTTTATTCACCCCTCCACTTT.

The chain employs TRBV7-9 and TRBJ2-5; tentatively, D is TRBD2 (5 bases). CDR3 length equals 14 residues. CDR1 SEHNR and CDR2 FQNEAQ come from the germline V gene (reference sequence). The V gene lost 5 bases and the J gene lost 5 bases, with 15 bases spanning the gap. This CDR3 is CASSPDPGVETQYF. CDR3 coding DNA: TGTGCCAGCAGCCCCGATCCCGGGGTGGAGACCCAGTACTTC.

The V gene is TRBV6-6, the J gene TRBJ2-7; 8 positions match TRBD1. V shed 0 bases, J shed 4 bases, and the junction held 5 bases outside the gene matches. Germline CDR1 is MNHNY and CDR2 is SVGAGI (reference sequence). CDR3 length equals 15 residues. The CDR3 sequence is CASSYSRDRGYEQYF. The CDR3 region has the DNA TGTGCCAGCAGTTACTCGCGTGACAGGGGTTACGAGCAGTACTTC.

The V gene is TRBV11-2, the J gene TRBJ2-3; D is uncertain. This CDR3 spans 13 amino acids. CDR1 is SGHAT and CDR2 is FQNNGV in the germline V gene. Trimming removed 5 bases from V and 3 bases from J, with 9 bases in between. The CDR3 DNA is TGTGCCAGCAGCCGTCGCAGTACAGATACGCAGTATTTT. Residues: CASSRRSTDTQYF.

The chain recombines TRBV27 with TRBJ2-1, with 10 bases identical to TRBD2. The germline V gene encodes CDR1 MNHEY and CDR2 SMNVEV (reference sequence). V shed 4 bases and J 6 bases; nucleotides not matched to a gene: 3. This CDR3 has 14 residues. The CDR3 loop is CASSSLAGPNEQFF. The CDR3 DNA reads as TGTGCCAGCAGTTCACTAGCGGGACCCAATGAGCAGTTCTTC.

This sequence joins TRBV5-1 and TRBJ2-7, with 7 bases that match TRBD1. V shed 0 bases and J 3 bases; nucleotides not matched to a gene: 12. Looked up from germline, CDR1 is SGHRS and CDR2 is YFSETQ. This CDR3 is 17 amino acids long. CDR3 in DNA: TGCGCCAGCAGCTTGGGTGGATCAGGGGGTAGATTCTACGAGCAGTACTTC. It codes for CASSLGGSGGRFYEQYF.

V gene TRBV10-2 combines with J gene TRBJ1-2; the D gene is possibly TRBD1 (5 bases). The V end was cut by 4 bases, the J end by 6 bases, with 15 bases between. The CDR3 is 14 amino acids. Germline CDR1 reads WSHSY; CDR2 reads SAAADI. CDR3 coding DNA: TGCGCCAGCAGTGTGGGCAGGGAACTAGATGGCTACACCTTC. Amino acids: CASSVGRELDGYTF.

The rearrangement links TRBV28 to TRBJ1-5; 7 positions agree with TRBD1. V lost 5 bases and J lost 2; bases outside the gene matches: 18. The CDR3 consists of 19 residues. Germline-derived CDR1 and CDR2 are MDHEN and SYDVKM. CDR3 coding DNA: TGTGCCAGCAGTCCGCAGGGGGTCAGGCCTAATGGGGGCAATCAGCCCCAGCATTTT. It encodes CASSPQGVRPNGGNQPQHF.

CDR3 in amino acids: CASSFSPFAEGDTQYF. As DNA, the CDR3 is TGTGCCAGCAGTTTTAGCCCATTCGCCGAGGGAGATACGCAGTATTTT. The chain carries TRBV27 and TRBJ2-3; weak D call: TRBD2 (5 bases). This CDR3 has 16 amino acids. V was pared by 3 bases and J by 5 bases, with 18 bases between. CDR1 is MNHEY and CDR2 is SMNVEV in the germline V gene (reference sequence).

The V and J genes are TRBV19 and TRBJ2-1, with D possibly being TRBD2 (6 bases). V was shortened by 6 bases and J by 6 bases, with 21 bases between the two germline ends. There are 16 residues in the CDR3. From germline, CDR1 is LNHDA and CDR2 SQIVND (reference sequence). CDR3 sequence reads: CASSGPGDGWGNEQFF. The CDR3 nucleotides read TGTGCCAGTAGCGGACCGGGGGATGGATGGGGCAATGAGCAGTTCTTC.

The V call is TRBV19, the J call TRBJ2-3; 8 bases are a match to TRBD2. Trimming cost V 2 bases and J 1 base; bases outside gene matches: 2. The CDR3 loop spans 15 amino acids. The germline V gene has CDR1 LNHDA and CDR2 SQIVND (reference sequence). CDR3 DNA: TGTGCCAGTAGTATAAGTAGCGGGGGCACAGATACGCAGTATTTT. Amino acids: CASSISSGGTDTQYF.

The genes are TRBV27 and TRBJ2-5; TRBD2 is a possible D gene (5 bases). Trimming left V 3 bases short and J 4 bases short, with 6 bases between. CDR1 is MNHEY, CDR2 SMNVEV, per germline (reference sequence). The CDR3 covers 12 residues. CDR3 residues: CASSFRGETQYF. The CDR3 DNA reads TGTGCCAGCAGTTTTCGGGGAGAGACCCAGTACTTC.